This is a list of T cell receptor beta chains from one sample in a study of T-cell memory formation after mild COVID-19. In TCRdb, the 5' RACE reads were re-called with MiXCR into one record per CDR3 protein. The sample shows around 340,000 distinct CDR3 sequences, roughly an eighth of them seen only once. Sequences were obtained from PBMCs or a T cell subset sorted from them (not recorded which). These receptors originate from a man aged 18 to 35 who had mild COVID-19 (a few samples of this study predate the infection). Cell type and time point are not known. Both conserved end residues are part of each CDR3. Fields, in order: clone size, V gene, D gene, J gene, CDR3 protein, CDR3 DNA. A D gene is named only where the DNA matches it firmly. Where a row states a size, it is once, few, many or the class of an expanded clone; other rows omit it.

NA	TRBV20-1	NA	TRBJ1-3	CSAPTPGSGNTIYF	TGCAGTGCTCCGACACCCGGCTCTGGAAACACCATATATTTT
few	TRBV6-5	TRBD2	TRBJ2-5	CASSYSRRGGPQETQYF	TGTGCCAGCAGTTACTCGAGGCGGGGGGGCCCCCAAGAGACCCAGTACTTC
NA	TRBV6-5	NA	TRBJ1-5	CASSKVAGNQPQHF	TGTGCCAGCAGCAAAGTGGCAGGGAATCAGCCCCAGCATTTT
NA	TRBV5-4	NA	TRBJ1-5	CASSLATYILNQPQHF	TGTGCCAGCAGCTTGGCCACTTACATCCTCAATCAGCCCCAGCATTTT
many	TRBV4-2	TRBD2	TRBJ2-3	CASSQDQRGGPDTQYF	TGTGCCAGCAGCCAAGATCAGCGGGGGGGCCCAGATACGCAGTATTTT
few	TRBV5-1	NA	TRBJ1-6	CASRTLRYDSPLHF	TGCGCCAGCAGAACCCTCCGGTATGATTCACCCCTCCACTTT
few	TRBV11-1	NA	TRBJ1-3	CASSLARVTVSGNTIYF	TGTGCCAGCAGCTTAGCCCGGGTGACCGTCTCTGGAAACACCATATATTTT
NA	TRBV7-3	NA	TRBJ2-1	CASSSSSDNEQFF	TGTGCCAGCAGCTCCTCCAGCGACAATGAGCAGTTCTTC
NA	TRBV12-3/TRBV12-4	NA	TRBJ1-2	CASSFRGGNYGYTF	TGTGCCAGCTCCTTTCGGGGGGGGAACTATGGCTACACCTTC
many	TRBV24-1	TRBD1	TRBJ1-5	CATQQGDNQPQHF	TGTGCCACGCAACAGGGGGACAATCAGCCCCAGCATTTT
NA	TRBV6-6	NA	TRBJ2-7	CASSVRSENEQYF	TGTGCCAGCAGCGTAAGGTCCGAAAACGAGCAGTACTTC
NA	TRBV12-3/TRBV12-4	TRBD1	TRBJ2-4	CASSPSRGTKNIQYF	TGTGCCAGCAGTCCTTCCAGGGGGACCAAAAACATTCAGTACTTC
once	TRBV2	TRBD1	TRBJ2-3	CASLNRGRTDTQYF	TGTGCCAGCCTCAACAGGGGGCGCACAGATACGCAGTATTTT
many	TRBV4-2	TRBD2	TRBJ2-1	CASSTPSGTRSNEQFF	TGTGCCAGCAGCACCCCCTCCGGGACTAGGAGTAATGAGCAGTTCTTC
few	TRBV18	TRBD1	TRBJ1-1	CASSPRDGRQGATEAFF	TGTGCCAGCTCACCCCGGGATGGGAGACAGGGGGCCACTGAAGCTTTCTTT
once	TRBV7-2	NA	TRBJ2-4	CASSLNGGWGNIQYF	TGTGCCAGCAGCTTAAACGGCGGGTGGGGCAACATTCAGTACTTC
few	TRBV14	NA	TRBJ2-1	CASSPGTNEQFF	TGTGCCAGCAGCCCGGGAACTAATGAGCAGTTCTTC
NA	TRBV12-3/TRBV12-4	TRBD1	TRBJ2-2	CASKRGLNTGELFF	TGTGCCAGCAAAAGGGGGCTAAACACCGGGGAGCTGTTTTTT
NA	TRBV11-3	NA	TRBJ2-2	CASSQYTVGELFF	TGTGCCAGCAGCCAGTACACGGTCGGGGAGCTGTTTTTT
many	TRBV7-3	TRBD1	TRBJ2-5	CASSLTGTGQETQYF	TGTGCCAGCAGCTTGACGGGGACAGGGCAAGAGACCCAGTACTTC
few	TRBV11-2	NA	TRBJ1-1	CASSFAGSNTEAFF	TGTGCCAGCAGCTTCGCAGGGAGTAATACTGAAGCTTTCTTT
NA	TRBV4-1	TRBD1	TRBJ1-3	CASSNYRGSRGNTIYF	TGCGCCAGCAGCAATTACAGGGGGTCAAGAGGAAACACCATATATTTT
many	TRBV10-3	NA	TRBJ2-5	CATAGPRVQETQYF	TGTGCCACCGCTGGGCCGCGCGTACAAGAGACCCAGTACTTC
NA	TRBV2	TRBD2	TRBJ2-2	CASSAVGRVAGELFF	TGTGCCAGCAGTGCGGTCGGGAGGGTAGCCGGGGAGCTGTTTTTT
NA	TRBV6-1	NA	TRBJ2-3	CASSGGRAQYF	TGTGCCAGCAGTGGGGGACGAGCGCAGTATTTT
many	TRBV7-8	TRBD1	TRBJ1-2	CASSWGTGDGYTF	TGTGCCAGCAGCTGGGGGACAGGGGATGGCTACACCTTC
many	TRBV7-3	NA	TRBJ2-2	CASRPSRGNTGELFF	TGTGCCAGCAGGCCGTCCAGGGGGAACACCGGGGAGCTGTTTTTT
few	TRBV24-1	NA	TRBJ1-3	CATSDGGSLSSGNTIYF	TGTGCCACCAGTGATGGTGGTAGTCTTTCCTCTGGAAACACCATATATTTT